These 11 T cell receptor beta chains were sequenced from one sample in a study of shared clonotypes between healthy human individuals. Some clones are missing from TCRdb's copy, which holds only in-frame ones; the method was immunoSEQ multiplex PCR. This sample yields about 980,000 clones, of which 70% to 85% are seen a single time; about 1.5% belongs to the top ten. Material: memory CD4+ T cells sorted from blood. Subset of the sample: CD45RA-negative fraction. Receptor source: a man between 18 and 29 years old in good health.

J is TRBJ1-1 and V is TRBV13; TRBD1 matches at 8 bases. V gave up 5 bases and J gave up 2 bases; unmatched junction bases: 7. The CDR3 runs 15 residues. Per the germline V gene, CDR1 is PRHDT and CDR2 is FYEKMQ (reference sequence). CDR3 DNA: TGTGCCAGCAGCCCCGCAGGGGGCAGAAACACTGAAGCTTTCTTT. Protein sequence: CASSPAGGRNTEAFF.

This chain links TRBV4-1 with TRBJ2-3; 9 nucleotides match TRBD1. V was pared by 3 bases and J by 0 bases, with 7 bases of the junction left unmatched. The CDR3 is 17 amino acids. Germline CDR1 MGHRA, CDR2 YSYEKL. The CDR3 DNA sequence: TGCGCCAGCAGCCAGAGGGGACAGGGAGTGAGCACAGATACGCAGTATTTT. Residues: CASSQRGQGVSTDTQYF.

The CDR3: CASSEMKGTPQETQYF. CDR3 bases: TGTGCCAGCAGTGAGATGAAAGGGACACCCCAAGAGACCCAGTACTTC. The J gene is TRBJ2-5, the V gene TRBV2, with D possibly being TRBD1 (6 bases). CDR1 SNHLY and CDR2 FYNNEI come from the germline V gene. The V end lost 3 bases, the J end lost 1 base, and 15 bases lay between the germline ends. This CDR3 region has 16 residues.

A remark on this clone: This sample includes further DNA sequences coding for the same CDR3. The chain links TRBV15 to TRBJ1-1; TRBD1 might be the D (6 bases). The V gene's germline CDR1 is LNHNV and CDR2 YYDKDF (reference sequence). The V and J ends lost 1 base and 0 bases respectively, with 9 bases between them. The CDR3 runs to 15 residues. CDR3 sequence (DNA): TGTGCCACCAGCAGAGTCGGACAGCTGAACACTGAAGCTTTCTTT. This gives the protein CATSRVGQLNTEAFF.

This clone was seen more than once but under ten times. The genes are TRBV6-1 and TRBJ2-5; 7 nucleotides line up with TRBD1. Trimming removed 1 base from V and 5 bases from J; junction bases left unmatched: 10. There are 16 residues in the CDR3. Germline V lookup: CDR1 MNHNS, CDR2 SASEGT. The CDR3: CASSEGMGQYSETQYF. DNA for the CDR3: TGTGCCAGCAGTGAAGGGATGGGACAGTATAGTGAGACCCAGTACTTC.

This clone occurred many times. The chain uses TRBV11-1 and TRBJ1-1; D ambiguous. Per the germline V gene, CDR1 is SGHAT and CDR2 is FQDESV (reference sequence). The CDR3 sequence is 14 residues long. V lost 5 bases and J 1 base, leaving 11 bases between the germline ends. As DNA, the CDR3 is TGTGCCAGCAGCCGCCGGACCTCGAACACTGAAGCTTTCTTT. The encoded protein is CASSRRTSNTEAFF. Together with reference TRBV11-1 and TRBJ1-1, the CDR3 gives the full variable domain: EAEVAQSPRYKITEKSQAVAFWCDPISGHATLYWYRQILGQGPELLVQFQDESVVDDSQLPKDRFSAERLKGVDSTLKIQPAELGDSAMYLCASSRRTSNTEAFFGQGTRLTVV.

The chain uses TRBV9 and TRBJ2-2; D call uncertain. Germline lookup yields CDR1 SGDLS and CDR2 YYNGEE. V was trimmed by 3 bases and J by 5 bases, leaving 14 bases between them. The CDR3 runs 15 residues. Here the CDR3 reads CASSAGLGLTGELFF. CDR3 DNA: TGTGCCAGCAGCGCCGGGCTAGGGCTTACCGGGGAGCTGTTTTTT.

The rearrangement joins TRBV28 to TRBJ1-1; D unclear. The CDR3 runs 16 residues. The germline CDR1 and CDR2 sequences are MDHEN and SYDVKM. V shed 5 bases and J shed 1 base, with 17 bases lying between them. The CDR3 DNA reads as TGTGCCAGCAGTACCGCCTCCGACTGGCCGAACACTGAAGCTTTCTTT. The encoded protein is CASSTASDWPNTEAFF.

This clone has just a few counts. The rearrangement joins TRBV5-1 to TRBJ1-1; TRBD1 agrees at 7 bases. The CDR3 spans 15 residues. Per the germline V gene, CDR1 is SGHRS and CDR2 is YFSETQ. The J segment lost 1 base and the V segment lost 3 bases, leaving 6 bases of the junction unmatched. The CDR3 nucleotides are TGCGCCAGCAGCTGGTCGACAGGGACGAACACTGAAGCTTTCTTT. This translates into CASSWSTGTNTEAFF.

This clone came up a few times. The chain recombines TRBV7-9 with TRBJ2-5; the D gene is possibly TRBD1 (5 bases). CDR3 length equals 14 residues. V was trimmed by 5 bases and J by 1 base, leaving 11 bases between them. Germline assignment: CDR1 SEHNR and CDR2 FQNEAQ (reference sequence). CDR3 sequence (DNA): TGTGCCAGCAGCCCCCACAGGTCCCAAGAGACCCAGTACTTC. This encodes CASSPHRSQETQYF.

This rearrangement joins TRBV18 to TRBJ2-3; D gene ambiguous. The CDR3 totals 15 residues. In germline, CDR1 is KGHSH, CDR2 LQKENI. Trimming shortened V by 4 bases and J by 0 bases, and 11 bases separated the two germline ends. CDR3 DNA: TGTGCCAGCTCACAACAGATGCCGAGCACAGATACGCAGTATTTT. Protein sequence: CASSQQMPSTDTQYF.